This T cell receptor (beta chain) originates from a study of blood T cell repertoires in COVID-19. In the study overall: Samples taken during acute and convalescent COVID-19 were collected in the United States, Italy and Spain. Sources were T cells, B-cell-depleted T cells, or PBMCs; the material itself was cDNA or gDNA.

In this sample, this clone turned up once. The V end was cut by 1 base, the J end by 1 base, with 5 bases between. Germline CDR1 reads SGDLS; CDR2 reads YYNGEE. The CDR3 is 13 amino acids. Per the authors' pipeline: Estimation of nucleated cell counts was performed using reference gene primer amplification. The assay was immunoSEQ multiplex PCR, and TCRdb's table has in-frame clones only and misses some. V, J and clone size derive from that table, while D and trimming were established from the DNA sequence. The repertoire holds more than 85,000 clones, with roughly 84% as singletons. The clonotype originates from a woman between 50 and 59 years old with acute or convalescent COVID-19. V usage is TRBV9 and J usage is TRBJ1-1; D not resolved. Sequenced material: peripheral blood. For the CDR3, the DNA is TGTGCCAGCAGCGTAATACAGAACACTGAAGCTTTCTTT. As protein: CASSVIQNTEAFF.